What follows are 21 T cell receptor beta chains derived from one specimen sequenced in a study of blood T cell repertoires in COVID-19. TCRdb keeps only in-frame clones here, not all; method: immunoSEQ multiplex PCR. Among nearly 110,000 clones listed, around 83% were seen once. The sample was peripheral blood. Every receptor here comes from a man in his 70s with acute or convalescent COVID-19.

This rearrangement joins TRBV5-1 to TRBJ1-1; D possibly corresponds to TRBD1 (6 bases). Per the germline V gene, CDR1 is SGHRS and CDR2 is YFSETQ. The CDR3 totals 14 residues. V was shortened by 5 bases and J by 7 bases, with 18 bases between the two germline ends. In DNA form, the CDR3 reads TGCGCCAGCAGAGGCCCCTCCCAGGGGAGTGAAGCTTTCTTT. Translated: CASRGPSQGSEAFF.

The chain uses TRBV11-2 and TRBJ2-7, with D perhaps matching TRBD1 (6 bases). Germline values: CDR1 SGHAT, CDR2 FQNNGV. CDR3 length: 14 residues. V was trimmed by 4 bases and J by 6 bases, leaving 16 bases between them. The CDR3 spells CASSSANRVIEQYF. The CDR3 DNA sequence: TGTGCCAGCAGCTCAGCGAACAGGGTGATCGAGCAGTACTTC.

This sequence joins TRBV2 and TRBJ1-2, with D possibly TRBD1 on 5 matching bases. The CDR3 covers 13 residues. Trimming removed 7 bases at V and 4 bases at J, with 13 bases between. Germline V lookup: CDR1 SNHLY, CDR2 FYNNEI. The CDR3 region has the DNA TGTGCCAGCAACCCGCGACAGACCTATGGCTACACCTTC. Translation gives CASNPRQTYGYTF.

The CDR3 nucleotides read TGTGCCAGCAGCTCTATCTCGGGGGCCAACGTCCTGACTTTC. Its translation: CASSSISGANVLTF. The chain joins TRBV11-1 to TRBJ2-6; D is undetermined. The germline V gene has CDR1 SGHAT and CDR2 FQDESV (reference sequence). The CDR3 is 14 amino acids. V shed 4 bases and J shed 4 bases, with 8 bases lying between them.

V and J are TRBV9 and TRBJ2-1; TRBD2 agrees at 11 bases. Germline V gene lookup returns CDR1 SGDLS and CDR2 YYNGEE. The CDR3 covers 16 residues. V gave up 0 bases and J gave up 7 bases; unmatched junction bases: 6. The CDR3: CASSVVASGGRNEQFF. Written as DNA, the CDR3 is TGTGCCAGCAGCGTAGTGGCTAGCGGGGGGCGTAATGAGCAGTTCTTC.

V and J are TRBV2 and TRBJ1-5; 8 bases match TRBD1. CDR3 length equals 19 residues. V lost 3 bases to trimming and J lost 6 bases; unmatched junction nucleotides: 19. Looked up from germline, CDR1 is SNHLY and CDR2 is FYNNEI. Here the CDR3 DNA reads TGTGCCAGCAGTGATGAGGCGACAGGGGCCCTCGTGGGTACTCAGCCCCAGCATTTT. It translates to CASSDEATGALVGTQPQHF.

This chain's CDR3 is CASSMEGSTEAFF. In DNA form, the CDR3 reads TGCGCCAGCAGCATGGAAGGGAGCACTGAAGCTTTCTTT. The chain has TRBV5-1 and TRBJ1-1, with D uncertain. Germline V gene data show CDR1 as SGHRS and CDR2 as YFSETQ. V lost 4 bases to trimming and J lost 4 bases, with 11 bases between them. The CDR3 consists of 13 residues.

This clone was seen only a few times. The J gene is TRBJ1-2, the V gene TRBV29-1, with TRBD1 matching 8 bases. Per germline, CDR1 SQVTM and CDR2 ANQGSEA. The V and J ends lost 3 bases and 13 bases, in that order; junction bases with no gene match: 10. The CDR3 is 12 amino acids. The CDR3 DNA is TGCAGCGTTGATGTTCAGGGGGCGATCGGCACCTTC. This gives the protein CSVDVQGAIGTF.

The chain recombines TRBV14 with TRBJ1-2; 8 bases agree with TRBD1. Per germline, CDR1 SGHDN and CDR2 FVKESK. This CDR3 has 15 amino acids. V lost 0 bases, J lost 7 bases, and 7 bases stayed unmatched. The CDR3 here is CASSQDLGQGSGYTF. The CDR3, as DNA: TGTGCCAGCAGCCAAGATCTCGGACAGGGTTCTGGCTACACCTTC.

The rearrangement joins TRBV11-1 to TRBJ2-7; TRBD1 matches at 10 bases. The germline V gene encodes CDR1 SGHAT and CDR2 FQDESV (reference sequence). V lost 3 bases and J lost 0; bases outside the gene matches: 5. The CDR3 totals 16 residues. CDR3 bases: TGTGCCAGCAGCTTCTCCGGGACAGGGGTCTCCTACGAGCAGTACTTC. It is translated as CASSFSGTGVSYEQYF.

The rearrangement links TRBV4-3 to TRBJ1-4, with 7 bases aligning to TRBD1. The V gene's germline CDR1 is LGHNA and CDR2 YSLEER. CDR3 length: 20 residues. The V and J ends lost 0 bases and 0 bases, in that order; junction bases with no gene match: 13. Written as DNA, the CDR3 is TGCGCCAGCAGCCAAGAATCTATACGCCAGGGGGTGACAACTAATGAAAAACTGTTTTTT. As protein: CASSQESIRQGVTTNEKLFF.

The chain joins TRBV11-3 to TRBJ2-7, with D maybe TRBD2 (5 bases). Germline-derived CDR1 and CDR2 are SGHNT and YENEEA. CDR3 length equals 13 residues. Trimming pared 4 bases from V and 7 bases from J, leaving 14 bases between. The CDR3 DNA reads as TGTGCCAGCAGCTCACATCAGCGGTGGGAGCAGTACTTC. Translating it yields CASSSHQRWEQYF.

This clone was counted a few times. CDR3 region: CSARQDNEQFF. For the CDR3, the DNA is TGCAGCGCTAGACAGGACAATGAGCAGTTCTTC. The chain carries TRBV29-1 and TRBJ2-1, with D maybe TRBD1 (6 bases). V gave up 7 bases and J gave up 5 bases, with 9 bases separating them. Germline CDR1 and CDR2: SQVTM and ANQGSEA. The CDR3 is made up of 11 amino acids.

This rearrangement joins TRBV29-1 to TRBJ2-3; tentative D call: TRBD2 (5 bases). Trimming left V 1 base short and J 1 base short, with 9 bases between. CDR3 size: 14 residues. Germline lookup yields CDR1 SQVTM and CDR2 ANQGSEA. This CDR3 is CSVEGEGGTDTQYF. The CDR3 coding sequence is TGCAGCGTTGAAGGCGAGGGTGGCACAGATACGCAGTATTTT.

The V and J genes are TRBV7-2 and TRBJ2-1; D uncertain. Germline V gene lookup returns CDR1 SGHTA and CDR2 FQGNSA. Between the trimmed V and J ends, which lost 1 base and 5 bases, there was a span of 12 bases. This CDR3 contains 15 residues. CDR3 sequence: CASSLGPAGHNEQFF. In nucleotides, the CDR3 is TGTGCCAGCAGCTTAGGGCCGGCAGGTCACAATGAGCAGTTCTTC. Combining the CDR3 with reference TRBV7-2 and TRBJ2-1 gives the whole variable domain GAGVSQSPSNKVTEKGKDVELRCDPISGHTALYWYRQSLGQGLEFLIYFQGNSAPDKSGLPSDRFSAERTGGSVSTLTIQRTQQEDSAVYLCASSLGPAGHNEQFFGPGTRLTVL.

The V gene is TRBV4-3, the J gene TRBJ2-1; 9 bases agree with TRBD2. The V gene's germline CDR1 is LGHNA and CDR2 YSLEER. V trimming: 0 bases; J trimming: 5 bases; junction bases outside the gene matches: 8. CDR3 length equals 17 residues. In DNA form, the CDR3 reads TGCGCCAGCAGCCAAGATCCAGCGGGGGGAACCAACAATGAGCAGTTCTTC. Translated: CASSQDPAGGTNNEQFF.

This chain links TRBV18 with TRBJ2-2, with TRBD1 matching 11 bases. V shed 2 bases, J shed 7 bases, and the junction held 9 bases outside the gene matches. Germline loops: CDR1 KGHSH, CDR2 LQKENI. The CDR3 has 17 residues. The CDR3: CASSPKTGQGAGGELFF. The CDR3 bases are TGTGCCAGCTCACCAAAGACCGGACAGGGGGCAGGCGGGGAGCTGTTTTTT.

With regard to this clone: The same CDR3 arises from other DNA sequences in this sample as well. This chain links TRBV2 with TRBJ2-2, with 9 bases that match TRBD1. Germline V gene lookup returns CDR1 SNHLY and CDR2 FYNNEI. The ends lost 4 bases at V and 5 bases at J; junction bases unmatched: 2. The CDR3 has 14 residues. The chain's CDR3 is CASSVQGATGELFF. Written as DNA, the CDR3 is TGTGCCAGCAGTGTACAGGGGGCTACCGGGGAGCTGTTTTTT.

The chain joins TRBV12-3 or TRBV12-4 to TRBJ1-2; 8 nucleotides match TRBD1. V gave up 1 base and J gave up 6 bases; unmatched junction bases: 1. The CDR3 runs to 13 residues. CDR3: CASSLVTGDGYTF. In nucleotides, the CDR3 is TGTGCCAGCAGTTTAGTGACAGGGGATGGCTACACCTTC.

This chain connects TRBV28 to TRBJ2-6; D may be TRBD1 (6 bases). V was cut by 3 bases and J by 0 bases, with 6 bases left in between. The germline V gene has CDR1 MDHEN and CDR2 SYDVKM. The length of the CDR3 is 15 residues. The CDR3 region is CASSLDSSGANVLTF. The CDR3 nucleotides are TGTGCCAGCAGTTTGGACAGCTCTGGGGCCAACGTCCTGACTTTC.

The chain combines TRBV19 with TRBJ2-1, with 8 bases lining up with TRBD2. The CDR3 is 17 residues long. V lost 6 bases and J lost 9; bases outside the gene matches: 19. Germline V gives CDR1 LNHDA, CDR2 SQIVND (reference sequence). CDR3 nucleotides: TGTGCCAGTAGCAAATCCGGGGGGGAGTTACGGCGAGGTGAGCAGTTCTTC. Protein product: CASSKSGGELRRGEQFF.